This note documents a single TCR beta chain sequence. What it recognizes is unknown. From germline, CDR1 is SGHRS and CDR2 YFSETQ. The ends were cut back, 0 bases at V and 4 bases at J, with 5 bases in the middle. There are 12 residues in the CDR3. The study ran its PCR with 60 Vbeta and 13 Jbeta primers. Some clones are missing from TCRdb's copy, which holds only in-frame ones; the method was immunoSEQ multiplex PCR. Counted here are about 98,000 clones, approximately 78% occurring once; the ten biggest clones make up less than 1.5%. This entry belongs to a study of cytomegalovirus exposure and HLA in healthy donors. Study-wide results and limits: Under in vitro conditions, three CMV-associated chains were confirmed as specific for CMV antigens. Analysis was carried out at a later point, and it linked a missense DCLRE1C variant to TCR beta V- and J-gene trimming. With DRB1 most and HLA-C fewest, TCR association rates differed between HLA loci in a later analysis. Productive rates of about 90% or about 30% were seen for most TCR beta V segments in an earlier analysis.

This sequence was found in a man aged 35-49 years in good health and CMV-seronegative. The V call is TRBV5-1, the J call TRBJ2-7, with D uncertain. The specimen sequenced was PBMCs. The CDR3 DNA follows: TGCGCCAGCAGCTTGGTTCCGTACGAGCAGTACTTC. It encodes CASSLVPYEQYF. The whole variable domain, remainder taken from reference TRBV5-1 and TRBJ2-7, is KAGVTQTPRYLIKTRGQQVTLSCSPISGHRSVSWYQQTPGQGLQFLFEYFSETQRNKGNFPGRFSGRQFSNSRSEMNVSTLELGDSALYLCASSLVPYEQYFGPGTRLTVT.